This T cell receptor beta chain was sequenced during a study of T cell responses to AZD1222 COVID-19 vaccine. About the study: Second-dose schedules of about 4 or about 12 weeks were combined.

The CDR3 sequence is 15 residues long. The V gene's germline CDR1 is SGHAT and CDR2 FQNNGV. V dropped 0 bases and J dropped 0 bases, with 9 bases sitting between them. Libraries were prepared by immunoSEQ multiplex PCR; TCRdb keeps only in-frame clonotypes and omits some of them. The sample includes 25,000 to 30,000 clones, about 94% of them seen just once. Regarding the study as a whole: Researchers took repertoire samples only after the peak T cell response had come. A mostly white British donor set with more females was recruited, and clonal diversity was possibly underestimated. Seropositivity was recorded at baseline in only 6 or 7 AZD1222 recipients.

Comments on this clone: As yet, its antigen is unknown.

This sequence was found in an adult in good health. This specimen consisted of peripheral blood, obtained on day 0 of AZD1222 vaccination. The rearrangement joins TRBV11-2 to TRBJ2-7; no clear D. The CDR3 DNA follows: TGTGCCAGCAGCTTAGAGGTCGATCGCTCCTACGAGCAGTACTTC. Translation: CASSLEVDRSYEQYF.